Shown below are 8 T cell receptor beta chains from a single sample sequenced in a study of T cell changes during pregnancy in multiple sclerosis. Assay used: immunoSEQ multiplex PCR; TCRdb lists only in-frame clones, some missing. The table records almost 50,000 clones, roughly nine tenths of them present only once. The material was CD4+ T cells from peripheral blood mononuclear cells, obtained in the second trimester of pregnancy. These receptors came from a female donor in good health, enrolled as a control in a pregnancy study.

This clone appeared a single time. The chain carries TRBV15 and TRBJ1-6, with D uncertain. The V and J ends lost 6 bases and 0 bases respectively, with 6 bases between them. This CDR3 is 14 amino acids long. Germline CDR1 LNHNV, CDR2 YYDKDF (reference sequence). The CDR3 region is CATRGSSYNSPLHF. The CDR3 nucleotides read TGTGCCACCAGGGGGAGCTCCTATAATTCACCCCTCCACTTT. The variable domain in full, with the rest retrieved from reference TRBV15 and TRBJ1-6, is DAMVIQNPRYQVTQFGKPVTLSCSQTLNHNVMYWYQQKSSQAPKLLFHYYDKDFNNEADTPDNFQSRRPNTSFCFLDIRSPGLGDTAMYLCATRGSSYNSPLHFGNGTRLTVT.

The sample holds a few counts of this clone. The rearrangement uses TRBV5-4 and TRBJ1-2; no firm D call. Germline CDR1 SGHNT, CDR2 YYREEE (reference sequence). This CDR3 comprises 13 residues. The V and J ends lost 4 bases and 7 bases respectively, with 14 bases between them. The CDR3 is CASSEARGGGYTF. CDR3 coding DNA: TGTGCCAGCAGCGAGGCCCGTGGTGGTGGCTACACCTTC.

A few counts support this clone. The rearrangement links TRBV5-1 to TRBJ2-5; 8 bases match TRBD1. The trim removed 4 bases at V and 5 bases at J, leaving 7 bases unmatched. From germline, CDR1 is SGHRS and CDR2 YFSETQ. The CDR3 extends over 14 amino acids. The CDR3 DNA is TGCGCCAGCAGCCGTGGACAGGGTGGCGAGACCCAGTACTTC. Residues: CASSRGQGGETQYF.

The chain joins TRBV10-3 to TRBJ1-2; D might be TRBD1 (6 bases). V lost 2 bases and J 7 bases, leaving 17 bases between the germline ends. The length of the CDR3 is 15 residues. Looked up from germline, CDR1 is ENHRY and CDR2 is SYGVKD. This chain's CDR3 is CAISEPDRQVPGYTF. CDR3 nucleotide sequence: TGTGCCATCAGTGAGCCAGACCGACAGGTCCCTGGCTACACCTTC.

The rearrangement uses TRBV15 and TRBJ2-7, with D hard to call. This CDR3 has 12 amino acids. Trimming took off 0 bases at V and 3 bases at J, with 3 bases between the two ends. In germline, CDR1 is LNHNV, CDR2 YYDKDF (reference sequence). The CDR3 DNA reads TGTGCCACCAGCAGAGACCGCTACGAGCAGTACTTC. It translates to CATSRDRYEQYF.

The V gene is TRBV25-1, the J gene TRBJ1-2, with a weak D call TRBD1 (5 bases). In germline, CDR1 is MGHDK, CDR2 SYGVNS. Deletions cut 3 bases from V and 6 bases from J, with 14 bases between. This CDR3 is built from 14 residues. The CDR3 nucleotides are TGTGCCAGCAGTGAGGTACAGGCCTTAGATGGCTACACCTTC. This gives the protein CASSEVQALDGYTF.

The rearrangement uses TRBV5-4 and TRBJ1-4; TRBD1 agrees at 9 bases. CDR1 is SGHNT and CDR2 is YYREEE in the germline V gene (reference sequence). The V gene end was trimmed by 6 bases and the J gene end by 2 bases; junction bases not matched to a gene: 11. The CDR3 sequence is 17 residues long. This CDR3 reads CASTPGTGQGTNEKLFF. CDR3 nucleotides: TGTGCCAGCACCCCAGGGACAGGGCAGGGCACTAATGAAAAACTGTTTTTT. The full variable domain, in which reference TRBV5-4 and TRBJ1-4 provide the parts outside the CDR3, is ETGVTQSPTHLIKTRGQQVTLRCSSQSGHNTVSWYQQALGQGPQFIFQYYREEENGRGNFPPRFSGLQFPNYSSELNVNALELDDSALYLCASTPGTGQGTNEKLFFGSGTQLSVL.

This clone was counted once. This chain uses TRBV19 with TRBJ1-1; maybe TRBD1 (6 bases). Germline values: CDR1 LNHDA, CDR2 SQIVND (reference sequence). V lost 5 bases and J 0 bases, leaving 22 bases between the germline ends. CDR3 length: 18 amino acids. CDR3 amino acids: CASSENVGHLKMNTEAFF. The DNA of the CDR3 is TGTGCCAGTAGTGAAAACGTGGGACATCTTAAAATGAACACTGAAGCTTTCTTT. Complete variable domain (other parts from reference TRBV19 and TRBJ1-1): DGGITQSPKYLFRKEGQNVTLSCEQNLNHDAMYWYRQDPGQGLRLIYYSQIVNDFQKGDIAEGYSVSREKKESFPLTVTSAQKNPTAFYLCASSENVGHLKMNTEAFFGQGTRLTVV.